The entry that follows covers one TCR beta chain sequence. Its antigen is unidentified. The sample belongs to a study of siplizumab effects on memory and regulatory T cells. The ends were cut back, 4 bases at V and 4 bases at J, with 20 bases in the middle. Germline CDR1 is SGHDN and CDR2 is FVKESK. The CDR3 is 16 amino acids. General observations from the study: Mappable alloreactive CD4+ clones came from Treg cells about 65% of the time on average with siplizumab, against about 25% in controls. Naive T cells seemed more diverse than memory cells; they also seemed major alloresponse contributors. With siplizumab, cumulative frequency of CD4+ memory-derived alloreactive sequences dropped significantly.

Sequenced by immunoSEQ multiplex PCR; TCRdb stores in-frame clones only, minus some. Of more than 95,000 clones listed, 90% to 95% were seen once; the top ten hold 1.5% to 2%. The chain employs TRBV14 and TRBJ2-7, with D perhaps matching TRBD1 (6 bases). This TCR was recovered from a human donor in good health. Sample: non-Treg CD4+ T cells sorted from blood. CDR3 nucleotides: TGTGCCAGCAGCCTGATACCGGGACATACCCGGTACGAGCAGTACTTC. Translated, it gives CASSLIPGHTRYEQYF. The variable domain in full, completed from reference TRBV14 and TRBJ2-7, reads EAGVTQFPSHSVIEKGQTVTLRCDPISGHDNLYWYRRVMGKEIKFLLHFVKESKQDESGMPNNRFLAERTGGTYSTLKVQPAELEDSGVYFCASSLIPGHTRYEQYFGPGTRLTVT.